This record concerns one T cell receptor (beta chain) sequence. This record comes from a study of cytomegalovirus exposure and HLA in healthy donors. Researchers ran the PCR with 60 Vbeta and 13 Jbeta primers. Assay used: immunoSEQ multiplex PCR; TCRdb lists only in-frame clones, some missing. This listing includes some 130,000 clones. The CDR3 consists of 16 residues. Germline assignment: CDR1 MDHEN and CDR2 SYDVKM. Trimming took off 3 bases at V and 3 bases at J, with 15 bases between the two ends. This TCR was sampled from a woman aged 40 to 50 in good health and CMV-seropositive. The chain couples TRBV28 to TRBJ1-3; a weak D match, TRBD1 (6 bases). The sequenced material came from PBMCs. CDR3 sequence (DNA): TGTGCCAGCAGTTTCCCATCCGGGACAAATGGAAACACCATATATTTT. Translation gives CASSFPSGTNGNTIYF.